This T cell receptor beta chain comes out of a study of immune characterization of retroperitoneal liposarcoma. This clonotype has a handful of counts. V was shortened by 2 bases and J by 11 bases, with 18 bases between the two germline ends. The CDR3 loop spans 14 amino acids. TCRdb itself ran the PCR reads through MiXCR, one entry per CDR3 protein. The sample lists about 5,100 distinct CDR3 sequences, over 25% occurring once. The rearrangement links TRBV12-3 or TRBV12-4 to TRBJ2-5; no clear D gene. The sequenced material came from tumor tissue. The TCR was taken from a female donor with retroperitoneal liposarcoma. The CDR3 nucleotides are TGTGCCAGCAGTTTATATTTGGGTTACAATGAGCAGTACTTC. Residues: CASSLYLGYNEQYF.